Each of the 12 T cell receptor beta chains below was sequenced from the same sample in a study of blood T cell repertoires in COVID-19. The assay was immunoSEQ multiplex PCR, and TCRdb's table has in-frame clones only and misses some. The table records 250,000 to 350,000 clones, around 84% of them present only once. The sequenced sample was PBMCs or T cells enriched from blood (not recorded which). The receptors originated from a woman between 45 and 60 years old who had recovered from COVID-19.

This clone was seen once. The chain has TRBV30 and TRBJ1-4; 9 bases align to TRBD1. Germline V lookup: CDR1 GTSNPN, CDR2 SVGIG (reference sequence). Trimming cost V 2 bases and J 8 bases; bases outside gene matches: 12. The CDR3 has 16 amino acids. CDR3: CAWSTLGGTGSEKLFF. The CDR3 coding sequence is TGTGCCTGGAGTACCCTGGGCGGGACAGGGAGCGAAAAACTGTTTTTT. Together with reference TRBV30 and TRBJ1-4, the CDR3 gives the full variable domain: SQTIHQWPATLVQPVGSPLSLECTVEGTSNPNLYWYRQAAGRGLQLLFYSVGIGQISSEVPQNLSASRPQDRQFILSSKKLLLSDSGFYLCAWSTLGGTGSEKLFFGSGTQLSVL.

J is TRBJ1-6 and V is TRBV6-5; D gene uncertain. The ends were cut back, 5 bases at V and 6 bases at J, with 14 bases in the middle. The germline CDR1 and CDR2 sequences are MNHEY and SVGAGI. The CDR3 runs 15 residues. The CDR3 nucleotides read TGTGCCAGCAGTCCCAGCGGGCAGCCTAATTCACCCCTCCACTTT. Translated: CASSPSGQPNSPLHF.

This chain joins TRBV2 and TRBJ2-4; D not certain. Between the trimmed V and J ends, which lost 5 bases and 8 bases, there was a span of 10 bases. The germline V gene has CDR1 SNHLY and CDR2 FYNNEI. This CDR3 region has 12 residues. This CDR3 reads CASSPNFYIQYF. The CDR3, as DNA: TGTGCCAGCAGTCCTAATTTTTACATTCAGTACTTC.

The chain uses TRBV25-1 and TRBJ1-2; tentatively, D is TRBD1 (5 bases). Deletions cut 6 bases from V and 7 bases from J, with 15 bases between. The CDR3 contains 13 residues. Germline V gives CDR1 MGHDK, CDR2 SYGVNS. CDR3 in DNA: TGTGCCAGCAGGAGCAGGGCAGGCGGTGGCTACACCTTC. Its protein is CASRSRAGGGYTF.

This clone was seen only a few times. The same CDR3 is also encoded by other DNA sequences in this sample. This chain joins TRBV19 and TRBJ1-1, with unresolved D. Germline V gene data show CDR1 as LNHDA and CDR2 as SQIVND (reference sequence). CDR3 length: 11 residues. Trimming removed 6 bases at V and 2 bases at J, with 4 bases between. CDR3 loop: CASRTNTEAFF. CDR3 in DNA: TGTGCCAGTAGGACAAACACTGAAGCTTTCTTT.

This clone occurred once. The chain recombines TRBV19 with TRBJ2-7; D call uncertain. Trimming cost V 1 base and J 2 bases, with 21 bases left between them. CDR3 length: 18 residues. Germline V gene sequence: CDR1 LNHDA, CDR2 SQIVND (reference sequence). The CDR3 region has the DNA TGTGCCAGTAGTATAGCCTACGGATATGGAGTTGGAACCTACGAGCAGTACTTC. Translated, it gives CASSIAYGYGVGTYEQYF.

The V and J genes are TRBV7-2 and TRBJ1-4, with TRBD1 matching 7 bases. The CDR3 consists of 15 residues. After removal of 2 bases from V and 8 bases from J, the junction contained 8 bases not matched to a gene. CDR1 and CDR2 from the germline V gene are SGHTA and FQGNSA. CDR3 sequence: CASSLMGQREEKLFF. The CDR3, as DNA: TGTGCCAGCAGCTTAATGGGACAGCGGGAGGAAAAACTGTTTTTT.

This clone occurred a few times. This chain joins TRBV9 and TRBJ2-1; 9 bases are a match to TRBD2. Per the germline V gene, CDR1 is SGDLS and CDR2 is YYNGEE. Trimming took 0 bases from V and 4 from J; bases not matched to a gene: 8. The CDR3 has 17 residues. The CDR3 here is CASSVELAGARYNEQFF. The CDR3 nucleotides read TGTGCCAGCAGCGTAGAGTTAGCGGGAGCAAGGTACAATGAGCAGTTCTTC.

This clone has more than one count but fewer than ten. J is TRBJ1-2 and V is TRBV4-1; 11 nucleotides line up with TRBD1. Germline CDR1 reads MGHRA; CDR2 reads YSYEKL. V lost 3 bases to trimming and J lost 3 bases; unmatched junction nucleotides: 12. The CDR3 loop spans 18 amino acids. The CDR3 reads CASSQRGTGGFQYYGYTF. The CDR3 region has the DNA TGCGCCAGCAGCCAGAGGGGGACAGGGGGATTTCAGTACTATGGCTACACCTTC.

Only one count was recorded for this clone. The V call is TRBV7-9, the J call TRBJ2-2, with D tentatively TRBD1 (5 bases). The CDR3 is 14 residues long. Germline-derived CDR1 and CDR2 are SEHNR and FQNEAQ (reference sequence). Trimming stripped 5 bases from V and 3 bases from J, with 10 bases between. The CDR3 here is CASSRRVDTGELFF. Written as DNA, the CDR3 is TGTGCCAGCAGCCGCAGGGTAGACACCGGGGAGCTGTTTTTT.

This clone was detected once. The rearrangement joins TRBV16 to TRBJ1-2; 11 bases are a match to TRBD1. Germline CDR1 KGHSY, CDR2 FQNENV. V dropped 4 bases and J dropped 4; count of bases not matched to a gene: 5. The CDR3 covers 15 residues. The DNA for the CDR3 is TGTGCCAGCAGCCCTGGACAGGGGGCGAGCTATGGCTACACCTTC. Translating gives CASSPGQGASYGYTF.

J is TRBJ1-4 and V is TRBV19, with 8 bases matching TRBD1. CDR1 LNHDA and CDR2 SQIVND come from the germline V gene (reference sequence). V lost 3 bases to trimming and J lost 7 bases; unmatched junction nucleotides: 7. The CDR3 has 15 amino acids. As DNA, the CDR3 is TGTGCCAGTAGTATCAACAGGGGGTTTGGTGAAAAACTGTTTTTT. Its translation: CASSINRGFGEKLFF.